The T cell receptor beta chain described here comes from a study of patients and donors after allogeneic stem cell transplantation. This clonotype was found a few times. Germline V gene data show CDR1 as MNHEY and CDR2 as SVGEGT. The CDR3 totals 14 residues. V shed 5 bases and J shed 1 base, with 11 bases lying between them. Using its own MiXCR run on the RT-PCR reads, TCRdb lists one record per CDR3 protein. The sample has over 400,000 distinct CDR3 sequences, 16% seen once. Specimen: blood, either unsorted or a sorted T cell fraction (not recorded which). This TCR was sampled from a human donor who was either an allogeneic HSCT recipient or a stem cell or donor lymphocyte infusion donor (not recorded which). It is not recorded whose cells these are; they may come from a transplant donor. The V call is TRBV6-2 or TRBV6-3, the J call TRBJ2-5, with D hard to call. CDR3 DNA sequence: TGTGCCAGCAGTATCTACACCACCCAAGAGACCCAGTACTTC. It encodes CASSIYTTQETQYF.